This T cell receptor beta chain was captured by sequencing in a study of blood T cells in healthy people across ages. The count of this clonotype is one. Its antigen remains unidentified. This CDR3 spans 19 amino acids. Unmatched junction bases numbered 15, after V lost 4 bases and J lost 4 bases. From germline, CDR1 is SGHVS and CDR2 FNYEAQ. Study results and caveats: Among T cells, TCR beta diversity per million cells dropped roughly linearly as age rose.

A sample-barcoded 5' primer and a J-beta primer mix were used in a second PCR of about 7 to 11 cycles. TCRdb re-derived calls from the 5' RACE reads in MiXCR, one entry per CDR3 protein. Found here are about 1.5 million distinct CDR3 sequences, approximately 39% of them singletons; the top ten hold around 4%. The source material was blood. The sequence derives from a woman aged 18 to 35 in good health. The chain combines TRBV7-6 with TRBJ2-1, with 11 bases aligning to TRBD2. CDR3 in DNA: TGTGCCAGCAGCTCAGACTCTAGCGGGGGGCTCTTAAGTTACAATGAGCAGTTCTTC. It codes for CASSSDSSGGLLSYNEQFF.